This T cell receptor (beta chain) was observed in a study of beta chain features in type 1 diabetes. Background on the study: Researchers looked at some 110 million sorted cells across all samples.

This clone has just a few counts. Its antigen is still unknown. Study-level points and caveats: Significant though moderate, a shortening of TCRB CDR3s appeared in all four CD4+ subsets of Type 1 diabetes patients.

Reverse transcribing all isolated RNA meant expressed TCRB transcripts were sequenced. The repertoire was sequenced with immunoSEQ multiplex PCR; TCRdb's copy has only in-frame clones and lacks some. The table records around 690,000 clones, under 15% of them present only once. Unmatched junction bases numbered 13, after V lost 5 bases and J lost 4 bases. Per germline, CDR1 PRHDT and CDR2 FYEKMQ (reference sequence). The CDR3 loop spans 16 amino acids. Sampling consisted of one heparinised blood draw per donor, averaging around 120 mL. This TCR came from a man aged 30-40 years with type 1 diabetes. Sequenced sample: naive CD4+ T cells from blood. This rearrangement joins TRBV13 to TRBJ1-2, with 7 bases lining up with TRBD1. For the CDR3, the DNA is TGTGCCAGCAGCACCCCGGGACAGAGAGATTCCTATGGCTACACCTTC. It encodes CASSTPGQRDSYGYTF.